The present T cell receptor beta chain was sequenced within a study of blood T cell repertoires in COVID-19. Study-wide background: COVID-19 samples from acute and convalescent phases originated in the United States, Italy and Spain.

This clone turned up a few times. Original analysis: Reference gene primer amplification in the assay estimated nucleated cell counts. Sequencing used immunoSEQ multiplex PCR; TCRdb keeps in-frame clones, though not all of them. V and J calls plus clone size are reproduced from that table; the DNA served to infer D and trimming. The sample lists 95,000 to 100,000 clones, about nine tenths occurring once. The V and J ends lost 0 bases and 6 bases respectively, with 9 bases between them. This CDR3 spans 14 amino acids. The germline CDR1 and CDR2 sequences are SGHTA and FQGTGA. Sequencing was done on a sample of peripheral blood. This TCR derives from a man aged 50-60 years with acute or convalescent COVID-19. The gene calls are TRBV7-3 and TRBJ2-1, with a possible D match to TRBD2 (6 bases). In DNA, the CDR3 is TGTGCCAGCAGCTTAACCCGGGAGCGCAATGAGCAGTTCTTC. Protein product: CASSLTRERNEQFF.